These T cell receptor beta chains were read from a single sample in a study of T cell responses to AZD1222 COVID-19 vaccine. Sequenced by immunoSEQ multiplex PCR; TCRdb stores in-frame clones only, minus some. This sample has 150,000 to 200,000 clones; approximately 94% occur once, and the top ten carry 7.5% to 9.5%. The source material was peripheral blood, sampled on day 0 of AZD1222 vaccination. These receptors all stem from an adult in good health. Both conserved end residues are part of each CDR3. Each record gives: clone size, J gene, V gene, D gene, CDR3 protein, CDR3 DNA. A D gene is named only where the DNA matches it firmly. For some rows the clone size is stated as once, few or many, or as a class when expanded; others skip it.

clone_size: NA
j_call: TRBJ2-2
v_call: TRBV28
d_call: TRBD1
cdr3_aa: CASSLWQGQQNTGELFF
cdr3_nt: TGTGCCAGCAGTTTATGGCAGGGACAGCAGAACACCGGGGAGCTGTTTTTT

clone_size: NA
j_call: TRBJ2-1
v_call: TRBV6-5
d_call: NA
cdr3_aa: CASKGFSYNEQFF
cdr3_nt: TGTGCCAGCAAAGGGTTCTCCTACAATGAGCAGTTCTTC

clone_size: NA
j_call: TRBJ1-5
v_call: TRBV28
d_call: NA
cdr3_aa: CASSYRGGSNQPQHF
cdr3_nt: TGTGCCAGCAGTTATAGGGGGGGCAGCAATCAGCCCCAGCATTTT

clone_size: NA
j_call: TRBJ2-3
v_call: TRBV6-5
d_call: NA
cdr3_aa: CASSYLGDTQYF
cdr3_nt: TGTGCCAGCAGTTACCTGGGGGATACGCAGTATTTT

clone_size: NA
j_call: TRBJ1-2
v_call: TRBV12-3/TRBV12-4
d_call: NA
cdr3_aa: CASRRWGTYGYTF
cdr3_nt: TGTGCCAGCAGGCGGTGGGGGACCTATGGCTACACCTTC

clone_size: once
j_call: TRBJ1-5
v_call: TRBV3-1/TRBV3-2
d_call: TRBD1
cdr3_aa: CASSQDPGQNQPQHF
cdr3_nt: TGTGCCAGCAGCCAAGACCCGGGACAGAATCAGCCCCAGCATTTT

clone_size: NA
j_call: TRBJ2-7
v_call: TRBV6-5
d_call: NA
cdr3_aa: CASRPYGGLGYEQYF
cdr3_nt: TGTGCCAGCAGACCTTACGGGGGACTTGGCTACGAGCAGTACTTC

clone_size: NA
j_call: TRBJ1-6
v_call: TRBV27
d_call: NA
cdr3_aa: CASSLFRGANSPLHF
cdr3_nt: TGTGCCAGCAGTTTATTTCGGGGGGCTAATTCACCCCTCCACTTT

clone_size: NA
j_call: TRBJ1-1
v_call: TRBV6-6
d_call: NA
cdr3_aa: CASIGRNTEAFF
cdr3_nt: TGTGCCAGCATCGGCCGGAACACTGAAGCTTTCTTT

clone_size: NA
j_call: TRBJ2-5
v_call: TRBV2
d_call: NA
cdr3_aa: CASSDGRVGTQYF
cdr3_nt: TGTGCCAGCAGTGACGGCAGGGTGGGGACCCAGTACTTC

clone_size: few
j_call: TRBJ1-2
v_call: TRBV6-1
d_call: NA
cdr3_aa: CASSESWGLSGYTF
cdr3_nt: TGTGCCAGCAGTGAAAGTTGGGGGCTTAGTGGCTACACCTTC

clone_size: NA
j_call: TRBJ2-1
v_call: TRBV6-2/TRBV6-3
d_call: TRBD2
cdr3_aa: CASSHNSGRGYNEQFF
cdr3_nt: TGTGCCAGCAGTCATAATAGCGGGAGGGGCTACAATGAGCAGTTCTTC

clone_size: NA
j_call: TRBJ2-1
v_call: TRBV6-5
d_call: TRBD2
cdr3_aa: CATSSGSYNEQFF
cdr3_nt: TGTGCCACCTCTAGCGGCTCCTACAATGAGCAGTTCTTC

clone_size: NA
j_call: TRBJ2-7
v_call: TRBV5-4
d_call: TRBD2
cdr3_aa: CASSPSGSSYEQYF
cdr3_nt: TGTGCCAGCAGCCCTAGCGGGAGCAGCTACGAGCAGTACTTC

clone_size: NA
j_call: TRBJ2-1
v_call: TRBV7-9
d_call: TRBD2
cdr3_aa: CASSLEASGRREQFF
cdr3_nt: TGTGCCAGCAGCTTAGAGGCTAGCGGGAGGAGGGAGCAGTTCTTC